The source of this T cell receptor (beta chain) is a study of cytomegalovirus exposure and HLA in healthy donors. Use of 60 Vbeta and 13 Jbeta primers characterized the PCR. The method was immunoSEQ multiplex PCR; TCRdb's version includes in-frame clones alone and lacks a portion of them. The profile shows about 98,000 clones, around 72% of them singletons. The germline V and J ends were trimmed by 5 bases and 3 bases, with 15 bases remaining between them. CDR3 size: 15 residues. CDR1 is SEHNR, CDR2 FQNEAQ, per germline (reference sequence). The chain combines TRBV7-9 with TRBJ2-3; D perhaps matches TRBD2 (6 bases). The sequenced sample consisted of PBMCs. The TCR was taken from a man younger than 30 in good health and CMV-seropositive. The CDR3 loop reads CASSVWAGRTDTQYF. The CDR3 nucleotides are TGTGCCAGCAGCGTATGGGCGGGGAGGACAGATACGCAGTATTTT.